The rows below give T cell receptor beta chains drawn from one sample of a study of early T cells in non-severe SARS-CoV-2 infection. TCRdb called the 5' RACE reads again in MiXCR, with one record for every CDR3 protein. The sample shows under 60,000 distinct CDR3 sequences, around a tenth of them seen only once. The sample here was whole blood, taken at baseline. These receptors came from an adult who was a healthcare worker with PCR-confirmed SARS-CoV-2 infection or an uninfected control (not recorded which). Each CDR3 is given with its conserved first and last residue. A D gene is named only where the DNA matches it firmly. The listing skips clone size in some rows; elsewhere it reads once, few, many or a size class.

J gene	V gene	D gene	clone size	CDR3 DNA	CDR3 protein
TRBJ1-1	TRBV20-1	-	many	TGCAGTGCAACCGGCCGGGACTACGAGGCTTTCTTT	CSATGRDYEAFF
TRBJ1-2	TRBV29-1	-	few	TGCAGCGTTGAGCAGGGCTATGGCTACACCTTC	CSVEQGYGYTF
TRBJ2-7	TRBV7-2	TRBD2	few	TGTGCCAGCAGCTCGGGACTAGCGAATCACGAGCAGTACTTC	CASSSGLANHEQYF
TRBJ2-7	TRBV7-3	TRBD1	-	TGTGCCAGCAGCTCATCCGGGACAGGGGTCCACGAGCAGTACTTC	CASSSSGTGVHEQYF
TRBJ2-5	TRBV3-1	TRBD2	many	TGTGCCAGCAGCCAAGATCCAGCGGGACAAGAGACCCAGTACTTC	CASSQDPAGQETQYF
TRBJ2-2	TRBV20-1	TRBD1	few	TGCAGTGCTAGATTCCCCCCGGGACAGGGGCTTTACACCGGGGAGCTGTTTTTT	CSARFPPGQGLYTGELFF
TRBJ2-3	TRBV18	-	many	TGTGCCAGCTCACCGCCTTCCACAGATACGCAGTATTTT	CASSPPSTDTQYF
TRBJ1-2	TRBV6-5	TRBD1	few	TGTGCCAGCAGTTACTTGGGGACAGGTGCCACTTACACCTTC	CASSYLGTGATYTF
TRBJ1-1	TRBV29-1	-	many	TGCAGCGTTGACGGCACGAACACTGAAGCTTTCTTT	CSVDGTNTEAFF
TRBJ1-1	TRBV29-1	TRBD1	-	TGCAGCGTTTTGGGACAGGGCGTCACTGAAGCTTTCTTT	CSVLGQGVTEAFF
TRBJ2-1	TRBV11-2	-	few	TGTGCCAGCAGCTTACAGTTAGGGGCTGAGCAGTTCTTC	CASSLQLGAEQFF
TRBJ2-7	TRBV7-9	TRBD2	medium-sized	TGTGCCAGCAGCCCTGGACTAGCGGGAGATGAGCAGTACTTC	CASSPGLAGDEQYF
TRBJ2-1	TRBV19	TRBD2	few	TGTGCCAGTAGTGCGACTAGCGCGTCAAGTGAGCAGTTCTTC	CASSATSASSEQFF
TRBJ1-5	TRBV7-6	-	-	TGTGCCAGCAGCTTTATGGACAATCAGCCCCAGCATTTT	CASSFMDNQPQHF
TRBJ2-5	TRBV20-1	TRBD1	many	TGCAGTGCCACCCCCCTCACAGGGGGACAAGAGACCCAGTACTTC	CSATPLTGGQETQYF
TRBJ1-4	TRBV30	-	-	TGTGCCTGGAAGGTTAGAGCTAATGAAAAACTGTTTTTT	CAWKVRANEKLFF
TRBJ2-5	TRBV10-3	-	many	TGTGCCATCAGCGGGACTTCGCAAGAGACCCAGTACTTC	CAISGTSQETQYF
TRBJ2-1	TRBV20-1	-	-	TGCAGTGCTAGTGGTCGTAAGAGCTCCTACAATGAGCAGTTCTTC	CSASGRKSSYNEQFF
TRBJ1-1	TRBV20-1	-	-	TGCAGTGCTAGAGTAGAGACATTCTCATCGAACACTGAAGCTTTCTTT	CSARVETFSSNTEAFF
TRBJ1-6	TRBV18	-	-	TGTGCCAGCTCACCATTGCAGACCGGGCAGGGGTCACCCCTCCACTTT	CASSPLQTGQGSPLHF
TRBJ2-5	TRBV2	-	few	TGTGCCAGCACTCAGGGTAGCCAAGAGACCCAGTACTTC	CASTQGSQETQYF
TRBJ2-1	TRBV7-2	TRBD1	few	TGTGCCAGCAGTTTACACGGGACAGGGGAAGAGCAGTTCTTC	CASSLHGTGEEQFF